The rows below give T cell receptor beta chains drawn from one sample of a study of T cells in Graves' hyperthyroidism and ophthalmopathy. In TCRdb, the multiplex PCR reads were re-called with MiXCR into one record per CDR3 protein. The sample contains a few hundred thousand distinct CDR3 sequences, roughly a fifth of which appear only once. Material for sequencing was blood. These receptor sequences come from a woman between 50 and 59 years old with Graves' hyperthyroidism. Each CDR3 is given with its conserved first and last residue. The order of the fields is D gene, J gene, V gene, clone size, CDR3 protein, CDR3 DNA. D genes are given only for firm matches. Rows may omit the clone size; those that give it use once, few, many or a size class.

>.|TRBJ1-1|TRBV2|.
CASSLSRNRYTEAFF
TGTGCCAGCAGTTTATCTCGGAACAGGTACACTGAAGCTTTCTTT
>.|TRBJ2-2|TRBV6-1|many
CAPKGLHTGELFF
TGTGCCCCCAAAGGATTACACACCGGGGAGCTGTTTTTT
>TRBD1|TRBJ2-2|TRBV5-1|many
CASSAGGSGELFF
TGCGCCAGCAGCGCAGGGGGCTCCGGGGAGCTGTTTTTT
>.|TRBJ1-5|TRBV20-1|few
CSAREIAGNQPQHF
TGCAGTGCTAGAGAGATTGCGGGCAATCAGCCCCAGCATTTT
>TRBD1|TRBJ1-2|TRBV3-1|many
CASSQDNRGYGYTF
TGTGCCAGCAGCCAAGATAACAGGGGGTATGGCTACACCTTC
>.|TRBJ1-5|TRBV2|many
CASSEVPNQPQHF
TGTGCCAGCAGTGAGGTCCCCAATCAGCCCCAGCATTTT
>.|TRBJ2-1|TRBV7-3|.
CASSSQGARYNEQFF
TGTGCCAGCAGCTCCCAAGGAGCACGATACAATGAGCAGTTCTTC
>TRBD2|TRBJ2-1|TRBV14|.
CASSPLGGSLYNEQFF
TGTGCCAGCAGCCCCCTCGGGGGGAGCCTCTACAATGAGCAGTTCTTC
>.|TRBJ1-4|TRBV7-8|few
CASSLGSNEKLFF
TGTGCCAGCAGCTTAGGGTCAAATGAAAAACTGTTTTTT
>.|TRBJ1-1|TRBV12-3/TRBV12-4|many
CASSTHKEAEAFF
TGTGCCAGCAGTACCCATAAGGAGGCTGAAGCTTTCTTT
>TRBD2|TRBJ2-1|TRBV20-1|.
CSARPAGAGEQCF
TGCAGTGCTAGACCGGCCGGGGCGGGGGAGCAGTGCTTC
>.|TRBJ1-4|TRBV2|many
CASSAERRNEKLFF
TGTGCCAGCAGCGCTGAGAGACGGAATGAAAAACTGTTTTTT
>TRBD1|TRBJ1-4|TRBV5-1|.
CASSKSGTGVEKLFF
TGCGCCAGCAGCAAGTCCGGGACAGGGGTTGAAAAACTGTTTTTT
>TRBD1|TRBJ1-1|TRBV12-3/TRBV12-4|many
CASRPDRGEGNTEAFF
TGTGCCAGCAGACCCGACAGGGGTGAGGGGAACACTGAAGCTTTCTTT
>TRBD1|TRBJ2-1|TRBV2|many
CASSEETGLYNEQFF
TGTGCCAGCAGTGAAGAGACAGGGTTATACAATGAGCAGTTCTTC
>TRBD1|TRBJ2-3|TRBV9|.
CASSVDRGLTDTQYF
TGTGCCAGCAGCGTGGACAGGGGGCTCACAGATACGCAGTATTTT
>TRBD2|TRBJ2-1|TRBV9|many
CASSVEGLAVNEQFF
TGTGCCAGCAGCGTAGAGGGACTAGCGGTCAATGAGCAGTTCTTC
>.|TRBJ1-6|TRBV20-1|many
CSARDVGGGPLHF
TGCAGTGCTAGAGACGTAGGGGGGGGACCCCTCCACTTT
>TRBD1|TRBJ2-2|TRBV28|many
CASRDRALNTGELFF
TGTGCCAGCAGGGACAGGGCCCTTAACACCGGGGAGCTGTTTTTT
>.|TRBJ1-2|TRBV6-1|many
CASRQQGSPYGYTF
TGTGCCAGCAGACAACAGGGCTCACCCTATGGCTACACCTTC
>.|TRBJ1-1|TRBV20-1|many
CSARVSSAEAFF
TGCAGTGCTAGAGTCTCCTCTGCGGAAGCTTTCTTT
>.|TRBJ2-1|TRBV6-1|.
CASRPGPYNEQFF
TGTGCCAGCAGACCGGGACCCTACAATGAGCAGTTCTTC
>.|TRBJ2-7|TRBV25-1|.
CASRVTRDIPFYEQYF
TGTGCCAGCAGGGTTACTCGGGACATACCGTTCTACGAGCAGTACTTC
>TRBD1|TRBJ2-4|TRBV5-8|many
CASSLASGQGAKNIQYF
TGTGCCAGCAGCTTGGCCTCAGGACAGGGCGCCAAAAACATTCAGTACTTC
>.|TRBJ1-2|TRBV5-8|many
CASNNPGTSLGYGYTF
TGTGCCAGCAACAACCCCGGGACATCCCTCGGCTATGGCTACACCTTC
>TRBD2|TRBJ2-1|TRBV28|many
CASSLPGLAPRQFF
TGTGCCAGCAGTTTACCCGGACTAGCGCCCAGACAGTTCTTC
>.|TRBJ1-5|TRBV19|.
CASSLYGNSNQPQHF
TGTGCCAGTAGCTTGTACGGCAATAGCAATCAGCCCCAGCATTTT
>.|TRBJ1-1|TRBV15|few
CATSLDGNTEAFF
TGTGCCACCAGCCTGGACGGGAACACTGAAGCTTTCTTT
>TRBD1|TRBJ2-5|TRBV11-2|many
CVSSLIPDRNVKTQYF
TGTGTCAGCAGCTTAATCCCGGACAGGAACGTGAAGACCCAGTACTTC
>.|TRBJ1-4|TRBV28|few
CASSPHEGNTNEKLFF
TGTGCCAGCAGTCCACACGAGGGGAACACTAATGAAAAACTGTTTTTT
>TRBD1|TRBJ2-7|TRBV5-8|many
CASSPVGQGYEQYF
TGTGCCAGCAGCCCCGTGGGACAGGGGTACGAGCAGTACTTC
>TRBD2|TRBJ2-1|TRBV9|few
CASSVELRAGGSYNEQFF
TGTGCCAGCAGCGTAGAACTTAGGGCGGGGGGCTCCTACAATGAGCAGTTCTTC
>TRBD1|TRBJ1-4|TRBV28|many
CASSGQGLSTNEKLFF
TGTGCCAGCAGTGGACAGGGTCTTTCAACTAATGAAAAACTGTTTTTT
>TRBD1|TRBJ2-1|TRBV7-9|many
CASRRARDSYNEQFF
TGTGCCAGCAGACGCGCCCGGGACAGCTACAATGAGCAGTTCTTC
>TRBD1|TRBJ2-7|TRBV6-2/TRBV6-3|.
CATIRDSASYEQYF
TGTGCCACAATCCGGGACAGTGCTTCCTACGAGCAGTACTTC
>.|TRBJ2-1|TRBV20-1|many
CSALASSYNEQFF
TGCAGTGCCTTAGCTAGCTCCTACAATGAGCAGTTCTTC
>TRBD2|TRBJ2-7|TRBV2|.
CASRPGLAGDEQYF
TGTGCCAGCAGGCCGGGACTAGCGGGAGACGAGCAGTACTTC
>TRBD1|TRBJ2-2|TRBV6-1|many
CASSQQGAITGELFF
TGTGCCAGCAGTCAGCAGGGGGCGATCACCGGGGAGCTGTTTTTT
>.|TRBJ2-5|TRBV20-1|few
CSARDWGRQETQYF
TGCAGTGCTAGAGATTGGGGAAGACAAGAGACCCAGTACTTC
>.|TRBJ2-1|TRBV24-1|many
CATSDLHGDANYNEQFF
TGTGCCACCAGTGATTTGCACGGGGACGCTAACTACAATGAGCAGTTCTTC
>.|TRBJ1-2|TRBV24-1|.
CATSDLSKGSVYGYTF
TGTGCCACCAGTGACCTCTCAAAGGGGAGCGTCTATGGCTACACCTTC
>.|TRBJ2-7|TRBV10-3|.
CAISGEVAGAPYEQYF
TGTGCCATCAGTGGGGAGGTGGCAGGTGCGCCCTACGAGCAGTACTTC